Here is one T cell receptor (beta chain) with its context. This table comes from immunoSEQ multiplex PCR, and its TCRdb copy is limited to in-frame clones, with some not included. The sample holds about 24,000 clones, around 86% seen once. The CDR3 is 15 amino acids. The V and J ends lost 5 bases and 2 bases, in that order; junction bases with no gene match: 8. Germline CDR1 reads SGHVS; CDR2 reads FQNEAQ. This sample stems from a study of T cell changes during pregnancy in multiple sclerosis. V and J are TRBV7-8 and TRBJ1-1; 7 nucleotides agree with TRBD1. Source: CD8+ T cells from peripheral blood mononuclear cells, taken in the first trimester of pregnancy. This receptor was taken from a female donor in good health, enrolled as a control in a pregnancy study. CDR3 nucleotides: TGTGCCAGCAGCCGCGTCTCAGGGGGTAACACTGAAGCTTTCTTT. Translated: CASSRVSGGNTEAFF.